This T cell receptor (beta chain) was recovered during a study of shared clonotypes between healthy human individuals (dated by TCRdb to 2018 to 2021). Regarding the research as a whole: The cohort included three men and a couple of women between 18 and 49 years of age. Blood TCR repertoires of roughly five healthy adults were deeply sequenced to estimate repertoire size and the extent of clonotype sharing between individuals. Per donor, leukapheresis produced somewhere between about 0.94 and 9 billion PBMCs. For each donor, three plates each were used for CD4 naive and CD4 memory, two plates were used for CD8 naive, and one plate was used for CD8 memory. Libraries were prepared and TCR repertoires were sequenced by different laboratories using diverse techniques, in order to increase sequencing depth and limit assay-specific biases. Summary of the overall study and its limitations: Higher generation probabilities were observed for clonotypes shared by all four sorted-subset donors than for non-shared clonotypes. When a few donors were compared, the shared fraction of clonotypes was about 5.5% for naive CD4, 3.5% to 4% for naive CD8, roughly 2.5% for memory CD4, and roughly 0.43% for memory CD8. Pairwise subsampling led to the expectation that sequencing depth would affect the degree of clonotype sharing among donors. Because the study included a small number of donors, the genetic and exposure-history diversity represented was limited. Only blood was sampled, and tissue TCR repertoires likely differ from those in blood. Rarefaction of sorted-subset datasets indicated incomplete sequencing despite the large sequencing depth. Naive subsets generally had larger estimated clonotype richness than memory subsets.

To note about this clone: Its antigen has not been determined. Within one base of it there is no much larger clone, and no base qualities were kept.

TCR CDR3 regions were amplified from genomic DNA by multiplex PCR using the deep immunoSEQ assay. Extracted genomic DNA from each cell subset was spread evenly across all wells of several immunoSEQ 96-well plates, with each plate serving as a replicate. Each replicate PCR for sorted subsets received about 220 ng genomic DNA, equal to about 29,000 T cell genomes. Purified libraries were measured with a Qubit 3.0 fluorometer, size-checked on a Bioanalyzer 2100, and measured again with the KAPA Library Quantification kit. Every immunoSEQ 96-well plate was sequenced on a dedicated single-read 150-cycle Illumina NextSeq 550 flow cell. The original methods were these. Because only junctional sequences without quality scores were contained in the immunoSEQ output, filtering matching that applied to full-length reads could not be performed. Sequences were annotated with PyIR, a Python wrapper for IgBLAST v1.9, using IMGT germline references to assign V/J genes and CDR3. Reads with weak V/J assignments (E-value above 1e-6), missing CDR3, stop codons, out-of-frame junctions, or ambiguous translated residues were removed. V3J clonotypes were defined as sequences sharing the same inferred V gene, J gene, and CDR3 amino acid sequence. Percentage overlap between repertoires was calculated by dividing the number of shared unique clonotypes by the size of the smaller repertoire. Repertoire richness was assessed with RTK rarefaction, the Chao1 estimator, and Recon v2.1 estimates of unobserved clonotypes. Generation probabilities were computed with OLGA for all TCRbeta clonotypes obtained by the gDNA method from several donors. TCRdb stores this immuneACCESS table with in-frame sequences only. Part of the clones is absent; in the studies checked, under half of the shortfall reflects unresolved V genes, and no reason is known for the rest. The D gene and trimming were derived from the DNA, and the V and J assignments and clone size from that table. The sample table records some 1,900,000 clones; about 95% of these occur just once. Around 1% of the sample is held by the ten biggest clonotypes.

CD8 naive samples were CD45RO-negative cells positively selected for CCR7, giving a CD45RA+CCR7+ population that excluded TemRA cells. Donors were healthy HIV-negative adults with no recently reported acute infections or vaccinations. Every donor was a Caucasian adult residing in Nashville, Tennessee, USA. After blood collection by leukapheresis, PBMCs were isolated using Ficoll-Histopaque density gradient centrifugation and then cryopreserved in the vapor phase of liquid nitrogen. Analytical flow cytometry was used to check the purity and quantity of each magnetically sorted T cell population. Genomic DNA was isolated from each sorted fraction and quantified by UV absorbance on a Nanodrop 2000c. Including cysteine and phenylalanine, the CDR3 has 17 amino acids. The sequence is cut down to CDR3 DNA, 51 bases in frame from base 1. Per the germline V gene, LGHNA is the CDR1 and YNFKEQ is the CDR2. The germline V end is reduced by 0 bases and the J end by 7 bases; junction bases left unmatched: 8.

What was sequenced was naive CD8+ T cells sorted from blood. The meaning of the sample's cell subset or site label: CD45RA+CCR7+. The sequence links TRBV4-2 to TRBJ2-1; TRBD2 fits 11 bases in the junction. This TCR derives from a man between 18 and 35 years old in good health. The sequenced DNA is TGTGCCAGCAGCCAAGATGGACTAGCGGGCGAGGGGAATGAGCAGTTCTTC. Its coded protein is CASSQDGLAGEGNEQFF.